Detailed here is one T cell receptor (beta chain). The table came from immunoSEQ multiplex PCR; TCRdb's copy has only in-frame clones and leaves some out. This sample has approximately 440,000 clones; less than 95% occur once, and the top ten carry under 0.7%. The sample comes from a study of blood T cell repertoires in COVID-19. Trimming took 5 bases from V and 8 from J, leaving 16 bases between them. Germline V gene data show CDR1 as SGHKS and CDR2 as YYEKEE (reference sequence). The CDR3 consists of 13 residues. The sample was PBMCs or T cells enriched from blood (not recorded which). This chain links TRBV5-5 with TRBJ1-2; D remains unclear. This receptor was identified in a man between 18 and 29 years old who had recovered from COVID-19. CDR3 nucleotide sequence: TGTGCCAGCAGTTCCGTTCGGTGGTTAGGCTACACCTTC. Residues: CASSSVRWLGYTF. The whole variable domain, remainder taken from reference TRBV5-5 and TRBJ1-2, is DAGVTQSPTHLIKTRGQQVTLRCSPISGHKSVSWYQQVLGQGPQFIFQYYEKEERGRGNFPDRFSARQFPNYSSELNVNALLLGDSALYLCASSSVRWLGYTFGSGTRLTVV.